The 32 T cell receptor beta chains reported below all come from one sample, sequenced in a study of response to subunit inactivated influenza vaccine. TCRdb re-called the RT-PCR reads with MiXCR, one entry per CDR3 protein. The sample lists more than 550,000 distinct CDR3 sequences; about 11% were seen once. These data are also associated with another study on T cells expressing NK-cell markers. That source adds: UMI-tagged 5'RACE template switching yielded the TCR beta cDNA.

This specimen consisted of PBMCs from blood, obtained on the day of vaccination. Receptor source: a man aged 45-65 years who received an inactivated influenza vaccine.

The CDR3 protein is CAISDRGNTYEQYF. CDR3 nucleotides: TGTGCCATCAGTGACAGGGGGAATACCTACGAGCAGTACTTC. V and J are TRBV10-3 and TRBJ2-7; 7 bases are a match to TRBD1. The CDR3 covers 14 residues. V lost 3 bases and J lost 2; bases outside the gene matches: 4. Germline V gives CDR1 ENHRY, CDR2 SYGVKD.

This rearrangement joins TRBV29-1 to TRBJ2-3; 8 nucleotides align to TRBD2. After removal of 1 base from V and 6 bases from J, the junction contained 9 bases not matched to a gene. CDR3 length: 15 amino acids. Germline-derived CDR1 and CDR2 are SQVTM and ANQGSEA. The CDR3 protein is CSVEVPAGVSDTQYF. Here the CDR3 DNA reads TGCAGCGTTGAAGTCCCAGCGGGAGTTTCCGATACGCAGTATTTT.

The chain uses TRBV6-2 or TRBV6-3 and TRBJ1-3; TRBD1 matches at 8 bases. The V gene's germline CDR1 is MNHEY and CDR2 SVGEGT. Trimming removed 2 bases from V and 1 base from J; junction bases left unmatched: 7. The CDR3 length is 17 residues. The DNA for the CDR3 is TGTGCCAGCAGTTACGGACGACAGGGGCCTTCTGGAAACACCATATATTTT. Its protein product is CASSYGRQGPSGNTIYF.

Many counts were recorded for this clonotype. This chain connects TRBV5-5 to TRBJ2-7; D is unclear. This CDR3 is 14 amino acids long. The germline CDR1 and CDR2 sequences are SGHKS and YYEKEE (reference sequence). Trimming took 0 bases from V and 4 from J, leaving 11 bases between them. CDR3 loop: CASSLAVGTYEQYF. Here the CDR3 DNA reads TGTGCCAGCAGCTTGGCCGTCGGCACATACGAGCAGTACTTC.

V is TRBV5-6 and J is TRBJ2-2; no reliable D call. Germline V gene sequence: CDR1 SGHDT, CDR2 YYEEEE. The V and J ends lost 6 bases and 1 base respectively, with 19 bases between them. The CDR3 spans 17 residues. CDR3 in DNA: TGTGCCAGCATCATTAGGAGACCAGAATTGAACACCGGGGAGCTGTTTTTT. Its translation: CASIIRRPELNTGELFF.

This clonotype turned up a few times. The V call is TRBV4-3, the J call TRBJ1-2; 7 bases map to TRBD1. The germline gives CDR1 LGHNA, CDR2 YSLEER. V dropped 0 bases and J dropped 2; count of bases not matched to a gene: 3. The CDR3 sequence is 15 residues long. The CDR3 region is CASSQEQGSNYGYTF. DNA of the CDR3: TGCGCCAGCAGCCAAGAACAGGGGTCGAACTATGGCTACACCTTC.

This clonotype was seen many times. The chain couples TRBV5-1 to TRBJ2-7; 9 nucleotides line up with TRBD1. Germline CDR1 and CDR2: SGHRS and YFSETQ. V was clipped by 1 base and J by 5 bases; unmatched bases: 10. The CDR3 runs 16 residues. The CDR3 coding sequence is TGCGCCAGCAGCTTGTCCCGGGGACAGGGCAGCCACGAGCAGTACTTC. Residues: CASSLSRGQGSHEQYF. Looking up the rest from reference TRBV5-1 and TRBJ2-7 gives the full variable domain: KAGVTQTPRYLIKTRGQQVTLSCSPISGHRSVSWYQQTPGQGLQFLFEYFSETQRNKGNFPGRFSGRQFSNSRSEMNVSTLELGDSALYLCASSLSRGQGSHEQYFGPGTRLTVT.

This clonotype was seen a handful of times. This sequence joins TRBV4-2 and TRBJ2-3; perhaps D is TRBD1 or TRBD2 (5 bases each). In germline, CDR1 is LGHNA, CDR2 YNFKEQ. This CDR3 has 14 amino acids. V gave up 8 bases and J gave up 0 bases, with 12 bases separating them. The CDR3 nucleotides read TGTGCCAGCGCGACCGGGACCAGCACAGATACGCAGTATTTT. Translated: CASATGTSTDTQYF.

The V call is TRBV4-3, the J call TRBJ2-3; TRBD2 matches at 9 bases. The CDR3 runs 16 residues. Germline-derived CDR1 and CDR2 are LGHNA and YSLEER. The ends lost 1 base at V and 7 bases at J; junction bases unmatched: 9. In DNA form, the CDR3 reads TGCGCCAGCAGCCAAGCCTGGGCGGGAGGGCCGAATACGCAGTATTTT. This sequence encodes CASSQAWAGGPNTQYF.

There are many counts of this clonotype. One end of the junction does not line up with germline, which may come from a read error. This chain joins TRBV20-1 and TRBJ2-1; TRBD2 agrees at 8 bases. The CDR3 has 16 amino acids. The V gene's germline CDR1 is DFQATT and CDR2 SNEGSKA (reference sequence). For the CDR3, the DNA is TGCAGTGCTAGAGTGGCCTGGGAGGCGGGAGGAATGCGACCAAACTTC. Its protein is CSARVAWEAGGMRPNF.

CDR3: CASSRRKTRGGAPDTQYF. The DNA of the CDR3 is TGTGCCAGCAGCCGGCGGAAGACCCGGGGGGGAGCCCCAGATACGCAGTATTTT. The chain joins TRBV11-2 to TRBJ2-3; 8 positions agree with TRBD2. Germline assignment: CDR1 SGHAT and CDR2 FQNNGV. Trimming took 5 bases from V and 4 from J; bases not matched to a gene: 17. The length of the CDR3 is 18 residues.

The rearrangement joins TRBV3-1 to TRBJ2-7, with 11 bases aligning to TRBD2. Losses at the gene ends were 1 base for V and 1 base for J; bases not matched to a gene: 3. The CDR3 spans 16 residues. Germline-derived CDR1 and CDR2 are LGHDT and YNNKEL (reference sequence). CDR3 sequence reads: CASSQGLAGPSYEQYF. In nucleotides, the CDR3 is TGTGCCAGCAGCCAAGGACTAGCGGGACCGTCCTACGAGCAGTACTTC.

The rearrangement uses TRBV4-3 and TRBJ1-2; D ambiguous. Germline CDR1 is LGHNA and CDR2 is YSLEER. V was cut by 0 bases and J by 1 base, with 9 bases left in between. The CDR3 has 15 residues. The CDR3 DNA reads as TGCGCCAGCAGCCAAGATCCCACAGATAACTATGGCTACACCTTC. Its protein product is CASSQDPTDNYGYTF.

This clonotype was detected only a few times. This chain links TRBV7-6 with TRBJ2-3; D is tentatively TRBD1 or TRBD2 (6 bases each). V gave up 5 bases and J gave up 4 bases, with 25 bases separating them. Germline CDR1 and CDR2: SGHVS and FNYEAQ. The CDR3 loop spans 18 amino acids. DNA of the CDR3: TGTGCCAGCAGCGCTTTCCCCTACTCGGCGAGGGGGGCAGATACGCAGTATTTT. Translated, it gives CASSAFPYSARGADTQYF.

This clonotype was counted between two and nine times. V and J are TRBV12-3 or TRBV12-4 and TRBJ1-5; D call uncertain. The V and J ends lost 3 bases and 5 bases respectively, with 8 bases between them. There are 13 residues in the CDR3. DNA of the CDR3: TGTGCCAGCAGTTTTTCCAGAGATCAGCCCCAGCATTTT. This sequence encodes CASSFSRDQPQHF.

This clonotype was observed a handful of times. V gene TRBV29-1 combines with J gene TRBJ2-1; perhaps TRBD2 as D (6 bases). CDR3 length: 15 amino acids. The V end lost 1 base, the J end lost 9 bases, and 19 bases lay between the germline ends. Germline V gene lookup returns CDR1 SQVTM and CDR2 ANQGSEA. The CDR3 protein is CSVEGLGGVGIEQFF. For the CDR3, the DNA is TGCAGCGTTGAAGGTTTGGGGGGAGTCGGGATTGAGCAGTTCTTC.

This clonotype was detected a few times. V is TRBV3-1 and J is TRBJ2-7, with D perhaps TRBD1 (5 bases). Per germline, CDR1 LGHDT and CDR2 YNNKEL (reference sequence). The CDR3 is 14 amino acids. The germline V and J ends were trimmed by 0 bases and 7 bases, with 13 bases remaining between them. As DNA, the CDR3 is TGTGCCAGCAGCCAAGAGTTAGGGGCCGGGGAGCAGTACTTC. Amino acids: CASSQELGAGEQYF.

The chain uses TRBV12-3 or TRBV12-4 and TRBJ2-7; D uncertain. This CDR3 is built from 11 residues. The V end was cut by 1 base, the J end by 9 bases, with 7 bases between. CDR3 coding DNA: TGTGCCAGCAGTTTAGGCAGGCCGCAGTACTTC. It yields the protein CASSLGRPQYF.

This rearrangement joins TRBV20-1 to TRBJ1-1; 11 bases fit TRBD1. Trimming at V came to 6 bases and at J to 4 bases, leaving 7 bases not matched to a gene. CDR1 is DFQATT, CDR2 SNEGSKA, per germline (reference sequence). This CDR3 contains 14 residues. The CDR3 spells CSAPRGTGGTEAFF. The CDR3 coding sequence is TGCAGTGCCCCGAGGGGGACAGGGGGCACTGAAGCTTTCTTT.

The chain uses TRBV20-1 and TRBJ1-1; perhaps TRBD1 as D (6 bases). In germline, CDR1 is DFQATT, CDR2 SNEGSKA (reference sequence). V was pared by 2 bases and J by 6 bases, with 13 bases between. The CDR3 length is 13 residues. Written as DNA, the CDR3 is TGCAGTGCTAGATCCCCCTGGGGGCCTGAAGCTTTCTTT. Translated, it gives CSARSPWGPEAFF.

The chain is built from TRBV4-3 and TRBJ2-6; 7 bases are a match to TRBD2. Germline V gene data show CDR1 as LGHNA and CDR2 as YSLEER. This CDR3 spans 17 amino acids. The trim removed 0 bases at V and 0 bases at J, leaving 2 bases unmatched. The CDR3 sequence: CASSQDSGGSGANVLTF. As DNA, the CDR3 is TGCGCCAGCAGCCAAGATTCGGGGGGCTCTGGGGCCAACGTCCTGACTTTC.

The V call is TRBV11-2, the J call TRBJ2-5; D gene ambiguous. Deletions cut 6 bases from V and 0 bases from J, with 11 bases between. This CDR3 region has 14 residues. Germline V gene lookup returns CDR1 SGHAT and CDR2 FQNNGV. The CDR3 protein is CASRSIRHQETQYF. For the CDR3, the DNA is TGTGCCAGCAGATCAATACGCCACCAAGAGACCCAGTACTTC.

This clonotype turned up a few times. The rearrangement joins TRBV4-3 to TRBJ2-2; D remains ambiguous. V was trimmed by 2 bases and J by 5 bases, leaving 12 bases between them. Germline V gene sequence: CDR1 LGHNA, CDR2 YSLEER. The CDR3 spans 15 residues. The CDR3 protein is CASSQRAPGTGELFF. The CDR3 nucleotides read TGCGCCAGCAGCCAACGGGCCCCCGGAACCGGGGAGCTGTTTTTT.

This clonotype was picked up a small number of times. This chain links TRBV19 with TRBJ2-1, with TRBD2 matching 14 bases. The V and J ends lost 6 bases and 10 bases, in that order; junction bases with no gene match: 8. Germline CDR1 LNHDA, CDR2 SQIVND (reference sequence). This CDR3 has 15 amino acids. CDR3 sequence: CASSPTTSGRAEQFF. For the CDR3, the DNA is TGTGCCAGTAGCCCCACGACTAGCGGGAGGGCGGAGCAGTTCTTC.

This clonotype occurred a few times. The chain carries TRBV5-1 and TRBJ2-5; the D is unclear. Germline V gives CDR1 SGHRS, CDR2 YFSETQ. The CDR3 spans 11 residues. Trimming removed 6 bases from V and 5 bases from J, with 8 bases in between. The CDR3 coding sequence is TGCGCCAGCAAAGATGGGGAGACCCAGTACTTC. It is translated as CASKDGETQYF.

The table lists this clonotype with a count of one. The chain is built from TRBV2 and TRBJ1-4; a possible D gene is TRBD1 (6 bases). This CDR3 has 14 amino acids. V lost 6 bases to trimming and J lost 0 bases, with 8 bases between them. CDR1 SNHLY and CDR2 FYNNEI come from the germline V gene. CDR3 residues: CASRGTPTNEKLFF. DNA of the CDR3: TGTGCCAGCAGGGGGACACCAACTAATGAAAAACTGTTTTTT. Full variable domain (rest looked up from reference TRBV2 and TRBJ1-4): EPEVTQTPSHQVTQMGQEVILRCVPISNHLYFYWYRQILGQKVEFLVSFYNNEISEKSEIFDDQFSVERPDGSNFTLKIRSTKLEDSAMYFCASRGTPTNEKLFFGSGTQLSVL.

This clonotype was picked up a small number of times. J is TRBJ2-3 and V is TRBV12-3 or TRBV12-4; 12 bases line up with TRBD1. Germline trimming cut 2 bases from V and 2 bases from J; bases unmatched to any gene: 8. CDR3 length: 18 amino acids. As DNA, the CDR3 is TGTGCCAGCAGTTTATACGGGACAGGGGGCACGGTCACAGATACGCAGTATTTT. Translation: CASSLYGTGGTVTDTQYF.

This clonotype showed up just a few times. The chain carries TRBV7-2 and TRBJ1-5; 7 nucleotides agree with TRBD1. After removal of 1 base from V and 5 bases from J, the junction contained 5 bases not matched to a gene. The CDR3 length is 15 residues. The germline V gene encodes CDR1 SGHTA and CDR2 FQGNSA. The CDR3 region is CASSLEQGTYQPQHF. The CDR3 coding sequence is TGTGCCAGCAGCTTAGAACAGGGGACTTATCAGCCCCAGCATTTT.

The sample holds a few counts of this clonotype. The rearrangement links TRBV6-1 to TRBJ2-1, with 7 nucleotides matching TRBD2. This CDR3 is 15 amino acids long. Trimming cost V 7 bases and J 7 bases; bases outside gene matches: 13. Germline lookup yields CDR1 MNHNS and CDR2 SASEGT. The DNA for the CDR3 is TGTGCCAGCAAAAGGGAGGGAGGGCCGCGGAATGAGCAGTTCTTC. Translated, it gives CASKREGGPRNEQFF.

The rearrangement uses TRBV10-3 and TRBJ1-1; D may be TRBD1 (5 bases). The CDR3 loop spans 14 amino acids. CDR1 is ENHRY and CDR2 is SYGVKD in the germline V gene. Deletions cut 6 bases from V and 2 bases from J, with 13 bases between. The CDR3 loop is CAISQGPPNTEAFF. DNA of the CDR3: TGTGCCATCAGCCAGGGACCGCCCAACACTGAAGCTTTCTTT.

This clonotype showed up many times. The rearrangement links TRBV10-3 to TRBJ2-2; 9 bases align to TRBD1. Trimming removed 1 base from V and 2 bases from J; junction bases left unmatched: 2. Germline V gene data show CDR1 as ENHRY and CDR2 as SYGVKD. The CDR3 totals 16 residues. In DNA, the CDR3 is TGTGCCATCAGTGAGTGGACAGGGGCTAACACCGGGGAGCTGTTTTTT. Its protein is CAISEWTGANTGELFF.

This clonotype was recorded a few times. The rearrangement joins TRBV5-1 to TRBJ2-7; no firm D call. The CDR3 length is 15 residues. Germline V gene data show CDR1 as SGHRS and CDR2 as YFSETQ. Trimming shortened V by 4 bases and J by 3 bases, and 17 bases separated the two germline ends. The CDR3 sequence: CASSQDGAPFYEQYF. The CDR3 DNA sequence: TGCGCCAGCAGCCAGGACGGCGCTCCCTTCTACGAGCAGTACTTC.